This T cell receptor beta chain is from a study of cytomegalovirus exposure and HLA in healthy donors. Study outcomes and limitations: Reportedly, cytomegalovirus status was diagnosed with high sensitivity and specificity.

Germline assignment: CDR1 MNHEY and CDR2 SMNVEV (reference sequence). Trimming took 6 bases from V and 7 from J; bases not matched to a gene: 8. This CDR3 comprises 15 residues. On this clone: Its antigen is unknown.

The donors were members of the validation cohort comprising over a hundred subjects, separate from the approximately 630-subject first cohort. Method: immunoSEQ multiplex PCR; TCRdb's copy keeps in-frame clones and lacks some. Of some 330,000 clones listed, roughly 88% are singletons. This sequence joins TRBV27 and TRBJ1-5; TRBD1 matches 11 bases. Sequenced material: PBMCs. This clonotype originated in a woman aged 18-35 years in good health and CMV-seronegative. The CDR3 DNA is TGTGCCAGCAGCCCAAGGACAGGGGGCGGACAGCCCCAGCATTTT. The encoded protein is CASSPRTGGGQPQHF.